This T cell receptor beta chain was captured in a study of OX40 agonist ivuxolimab in advanced cancers. Study information: Ivuxolimab was delivered to patients intravenously every 2 weeks at doses spanning 0.01 to 10 mg/kg. Patients achieving partial responses numbered three: one hepatocellular carcinoma case and two cutaneous melanoma cases.

This CDR3 contains 13 residues. From germline, CDR1 is LNHNV and CDR2 YYDKDF (reference sequence). V dropped 0 bases and J dropped 4; count of bases not matched to a gene: 0. Clones were sequenced by immunoSEQ multiplex PCR, and TCRdb holds only the in-frame ones, with some missing. The table includes some 35,000 clones, roughly 90% detected once. With regard to this clone: Antigen: not known.

Samples of blood were obtained at baseline, on cycle 4 day 1, and on cycle 7 day 1. General study points: Antigen specificity of clonally expanded peripheral T cells was not established.

The chain joins TRBV15 to TRBJ2-7; TRBD2 aligns across 7 bases. This TCR was recovered from an adult with an advanced solid tumor such as melanoma, head and neck, liver or kidney cancer. Sequences were derived from CD4+ or CD8+ T cells sorted from blood, sampled in a trial of the OX40 agonist ivuxolimab. For the CDR3, the DNA is TGTGCCACCAGCAGAGATAGCGGGTACGAGCAGTACTTC. It encodes CATSRDSGYEQYF.